This TCR beta chain was identified in a study of control samples from healthy donors and cancer patients. The table came from immunoSEQ multiplex PCR; TCRdb's copy has only in-frame clones and leaves some out. The sample holds 70,000 to 100,000 clones, approximately 90% seen once. J was trimmed by 6 bases and V by 8 bases; bases with no gene match: 11. Germline CDR1 reads MDHEN; CDR2 reads SYDVKM. The CDR3 runs to 16 residues. The chain uses TRBV28 and TRBJ2-3, with 13 bases matching TRBD2. The sequenced sample consisted of PBMCs. This sequence originates from a woman in her fifties or sixties with head and neck cancer. The CDR3 spells CASRRSGLAGADTQYF. The DNA of the CDR3 is TGTGCCAGCCGTAGGTCCGGACTAGCGGGAGCGGATACGCAGTATTTT.